A single sample gave rise to the 28 T cell receptor beta chains below, sequenced in a study of control samples from healthy donors and cancer patients. Produced via immunoSEQ multiplex PCR; TCRdb's table is partial and in-frame only. In the table there are just under 150,000 clones, more than 90% of which are singletons. Sequenced: blood. These receptors came from a man aged 25-45 years in good health.

The J gene is TRBJ2-7, the V gene TRBV9, with 8 bases that match TRBD2. Looked up from germline, CDR1 is SGDLS and CDR2 is YYNGEE. Losses at the gene ends were 0 bases for V and 2 bases for J; bases not matched to a gene: 7. The CDR3 covers 16 residues. The CDR3 is CASSVGAAGGAYEQYF. CDR3 in DNA: TGTGCCAGCAGCGTAGGGGCGGCGGGGGGAGCCTACGAGCAGTACTTC. The variable domain in full, with the rest retrieved from reference TRBV9 and TRBJ2-7, is DSGVTQTPKHLITATGQRVTLRCSPRSGDLSVYWYQQSLDQGLQFLIQYYNGEERAKGNILERFSAQQFPDLHSELNLSSLELGDSALYFCASSVGAAGGAYEQYFGPGTRLTVT.

The rearrangement uses TRBV6-5 and TRBJ2-1, with D maybe TRBD2 (5 bases). The ends were cut back, 0 bases at V and 6 bases at J, with 9 bases in the middle. The CDR3 covers 14 residues. Germline CDR1 and CDR2: MNHEY and SVGAGI. CDR3 coding DNA: TGTGCCAGCAGTTACTCGGAGGCTAGCAATGAGCAGTTCTTC. Amino acid sequence: CASSYSEASNEQFF.

The rearrangement joins TRBV25-1 to TRBJ2-7, with 12 bases lining up with TRBD2. CDR1 and CDR2 (germline): MGHDK, SYGVNS. The CDR3 contains 17 residues. Trimming cost V 3 bases and J 3 bases; bases outside gene matches: 9. As DNA, the CDR3 is TGTGCCAGCAGTGATCCAACTAGCGGGGGGACATACTACGAGCAGTACTTC. It yields the protein CASSDPTSGGTYYEQYF.

The chain employs TRBV27 and TRBJ1-5; the match to TRBD1 covers 7 bases. Germline assignment: CDR1 MNHEY and CDR2 SMNVEV (reference sequence). The CDR3 runs 16 residues. The V and J ends lost 4 bases and 1 base, in that order; junction bases with no gene match: 7. In DNA form, the CDR3 reads TGTGCCAGCAGTTCCTCGACAGGGATAAGCAATCAGCCCCAGCATTTT. Protein: CASSSSTGISNQPQHF.

The genes are TRBV6-4 and TRBJ2-7; TRBD1 aligns across 12 bases. Germline CDR1 MRHNA, CDR2 SNTAGT. CDR3 length: 13 residues. Germline trimming cut 5 bases from V and 6 bases from J; bases unmatched to any gene: 2. The CDR3 coding sequence is TGTGCCAGCAGTCGGGACAGGGGGCGCGAGCAGTACTTC. Translation: CASSRDRGREQYF.

The chain uses TRBV9 and TRBJ2-2; TRBD1 matches 9 bases. V lost 0 bases and J lost 0; bases outside the gene matches: 6. The CDR3 is 18 residues long. The germline CDR1 and CDR2 sequences are SGDLS and YYNGEE. The CDR3: CASSVVQGAIANTGELFF. DNA of the CDR3: TGTGCCAGCAGCGTAGTACAGGGGGCCATCGCGAACACCGGGGAGCTGTTTTTT.

J is TRBJ2-4 and V is TRBV28, with D perhaps matching TRBD2 (6 bases). Germline CDR1 MDHEN, CDR2 SYDVKM. CDR3 length equals 14 residues. V lost 4 bases to trimming and J lost 0 bases, with 7 bases between them. CDR3 coding DNA: TGTGCCAGCAGTTCGGGGGTAGCCAAAAACATTCAGTACTTC. It is translated as CASSSGVAKNIQYF.

The gene calls are TRBV27 and TRBJ1-5, with a weak D call TRBD1 (5 bases). CDR1 and CDR2 (germline): MNHEY, SMNVEV (reference sequence). With 6 bases removed from V and 5 bases from J, the gap between germline ends came to 11 bases. The CDR3 runs 13 residues. The CDR3 sequence is CASRTALDQPQHF. CDR3 in DNA: TGTGCCAGCAGGACAGCGCTTGATCAGCCCCAGCATTTT.

V is TRBV11-2 and J is TRBJ2-1; TRBD2 matches at 10 bases. V dropped 2 bases and J dropped 2; count of bases not matched to a gene: 3. The CDR3 loop spans 16 amino acids. Germline assignment: CDR1 SGHAT and CDR2 FQNNGV. In DNA form, the CDR3 reads TGTGCCAGCAGCTTAAGAAGCGGGGGGGCCTACAATGAGCAGTTCTTC. It encodes CASSLRSGGAYNEQFF. The whole variable domain, remainder taken from reference TRBV11-2 and TRBJ2-1, is EAGVAQSPRYKIIEKRQSVAFWCNPISGHATLYWYQQILGQGPKLLIQFQNNGVVDDSQLPKDRFSAERLKGVDSTLKIQPAKLEDSAVYLCASSLRSGGAYNEQFFGPGTRLTVL.

V usage is TRBV7-9 and J usage is TRBJ2-3, with a weak D call TRBD2 (6 bases). V lost 2 bases and J lost 2, with 11 bases in between. CDR1 is SEHNR and CDR2 is FQNEAQ in the germline V gene (reference sequence). The CDR3 contains 15 residues. CDR3 region: CASSLRGLVTDTQYF. In DNA, the CDR3 is TGTGCCAGCAGCTTAAGGGGACTGGTCACAGATACGCAGTATTTT.

The J gene is TRBJ2-6, the V gene TRBV5-6, with a weak D call TRBD1 (5 bases). Trimming shortened V by 0 bases and J by 0 bases, and 7 bases separated the two germline ends. The CDR3 consists of 16 residues. Germline CDR1 reads SGHDT; CDR2 reads YYEEEE. CDR3 nucleotide sequence: TGTGCCAGCAGCTTGGAGGGGTACTCTGGGGCCAACGTCCTGACTTTC. This translates into CASSLEGYSGANVLTF.

The chain carries TRBV24-1 and TRBJ1-5, with a weak D call TRBD1 (5 bases). The length of the CDR3 is 16 residues. The V and J ends lost 3 bases and 5 bases respectively, with 16 bases between them. Germline values: CDR1 KGHDR, CDR2 SFDVKD. The CDR3 DNA reads as TGTGCCACCAGTGATAGCAGTCGGGGGTTAGATCAGCCCCAGCATTTT. Translated: CATSDSSRGLDQPQHF.

Details on this clone: The same CDR3 can be traced to other DNA sequences in this sample. The chain carries TRBV9 and TRBJ2-3, with 8 nucleotides matching TRBD1. The germline CDR1 and CDR2 sequences are SGDLS and YYNGEE. Trimming took 3 bases from V and 1 from J; bases not matched to a gene: 1. CDR3 length: 14 residues. CDR3 residues: CASSADRGTDTQYF. As DNA, the CDR3 is TGTGCCAGCAGCGCGGACAGGGGCACAGATACGCAGTATTTT.

The V and J genes are TRBV30 and TRBJ2-2; 11 bases line up with TRBD2. Germline CDR1 GTSNPN, CDR2 SVGIG (reference sequence). This CDR3 has 17 amino acids. V lost 5 bases to trimming and J lost 5 bases; unmatched junction nucleotides: 13. The CDR3 DNA follows: TGTGCCTGGGGAGGCGAACACCTAGCGGGGGGTACCGGGGAGCTGTTTTTT. Encoded protein: CAWGGEHLAGGTGELFF.

This clone has a handful of counts. The V gene is TRBV19, the J gene TRBJ2-2; 7 nucleotides line up with TRBD2. The trim removed 2 bases at V and 6 bases at J, leaving 9 bases unmatched. This CDR3 has 16 residues. CDR1 is LNHDA and CDR2 is SQIVND in the germline V gene (reference sequence). The CDR3 is CASSITLGGKAGELFF. CDR3 coding DNA: TGTGCCAGTAGTATAACTTTGGGGGGGAAGGCCGGGGAGCTGTTTTTT.

The J gene is TRBJ2-3, the V gene TRBV5-1, with TRBD2 identical over 9 bases. The CDR3 runs to 15 residues. Losses at the gene ends were 5 bases for V and 0 bases for J; bases not matched to a gene: 4. Germline loops: CDR1 SGHRS, CDR2 YFSETQ. The CDR3 nucleotides are TGCGCCAGCAGGCCTAGCGGGGTGAGCACAGATACGCAGTATTTT. Residues: CASRPSGVSTDTQYF.

The rearrangement joins TRBV2 to TRBJ2-3; 10 bases fit TRBD2. Per the germline V gene, CDR1 is SNHLY and CDR2 is FYNNEI. The CDR3 consists of 15 residues. With V trimmed by 8 bases and J by 6 bases, 11 bases remained unmatched. DNA for the CDR3: TGTGCCAGCCAGAAGCGGGGGGGCAGTACGGATACGCAGTATTTT. Protein: CASQKRGGSTDTQYF.

The chain carries TRBV11-2 and TRBJ2-7; 10 bases line up with TRBD2. This CDR3 is built from 16 residues. V shed 2 bases, J shed 2 bases, and the junction held 6 bases outside the gene matches. Germline lookup yields CDR1 SGHAT and CDR2 FQNNGV. CDR3 amino acids: CASSLILAGPTYEQYF. The CDR3 DNA reads as TGTGCCAGCAGCTTAATACTAGCGGGGCCTACCTACGAGCAGTACTTC. Together with reference TRBV11-2 and TRBJ2-7, the CDR3 gives the full variable domain: EAGVAQSPRYKIIEKRQSVAFWCNPISGHATLYWYQQILGQGPKLLIQFQNNGVVDDSQLPKDRFSAERLKGVDSTLKIQPAKLEDSAVYLCASSLILAGPTYEQYFGPGTRLTVT.

This rearrangement joins TRBV30 to TRBJ1-5, with 8 bases that match TRBD1. CDR3 size: 16 residues. Trimming removed 0 bases from V and 0 bases from J; junction bases left unmatched: 4. CDR1 and CDR2 from the germline V gene are GTSNPN and SVGIG (reference sequence). The CDR3 is CAWSVGTGASNQPQHF. The CDR3 DNA sequence: TGTGCCTGGAGTGTTGGGACAGGCGCTAGCAATCAGCCCCAGCATTTT.

The chain combines TRBV6-5 with TRBJ2-5; the D is unclear. The CDR3 loop spans 13 amino acids. V dropped 8 bases and J dropped 5 bases, with 15 bases sitting between them. CDR1 MNHEY and CDR2 SVGAGI come from the germline V gene. The CDR3, as DNA: TGTGCCAGCCTAAAACCCCCGCAGGAGACCCAGTACTTC. This gives the protein CASLKPPQETQYF.

This rearrangement joins TRBV7-9 to TRBJ1-5; TRBD1 is a possible D gene (5 bases). Germline CDR1 and CDR2: SEHNR and FQNEAQ (reference sequence). Trimming cost V 1 base and J 6 bases, with 13 bases left between them. This CDR3 contains 15 residues. This chain's CDR3 is CASSLEGRGSQPQHF. CDR3 nucleotide sequence: TGTGCCAGCAGCTTAGAGGGGAGGGGTTCTCAGCCCCAGCATTTT.

This clone was detected once. The J gene is TRBJ1-1, the V gene TRBV6-5; D might be TRBD1 (6 bases). Germline-derived CDR1 and CDR2 are MNHEY and SVGAGI. Deletions cut 0 bases from V and 5 bases from J, with 10 bases between. This CDR3 comprises 14 residues. The CDR3 reads CASSYSYRETEAFF. The CDR3 DNA is TGTGCCAGCAGTTACTCTTACAGGGAAACTGAAGCTTTCTTT.

The chain is built from TRBV11-2 and TRBJ1-2; TRBD1 agrees at 9 bases. V gave up 0 bases and J gave up 2 bases; unmatched junction bases: 10. The CDR3 loop spans 18 amino acids. Germline CDR1 SGHAT, CDR2 FQNNGV. CDR3 residues: CASSLDSSPGTGNYGYTF. CDR3 sequence (DNA): TGTGCCAGCAGCTTAGATTCTTCCCCCGGGACAGGGAACTATGGCTACACCTTC. Together with reference TRBV11-2 and TRBJ1-2, the CDR3 gives the full variable domain: EAGVAQSPRYKIIEKRQSVAFWCNPISGHATLYWYQQILGQGPKLLIQFQNNGVVDDSQLPKDRFSAERLKGVDSTLKIQPAKLEDSAVYLCASSLDSSPGTGNYGYTFGSGTRLTVV.

The chain is built from TRBV10-3 and TRBJ1-6; D possibly corresponds to TRBD1 (6 bases). Germline V gene data show CDR1 as ENHRY and CDR2 as SYGVKD. Trimming removed 8 bases at V and 4 bases at J, with 12 bases between. The CDR3 totals 14 residues. The CDR3 nucleotides read TGTGCCATCGCGGGAGGGGGGTATAATTCACCCCTCCACTTT. Protein product: CAIAGGGYNSPLHF.

CDR3 sequence reads: CASSSTDNSYEQYF. In nucleotides, the CDR3 is TGTGCCAGCAGCTCGACAGACAATTCCTACGAGCAGTACTTC. The chain recombines TRBV9 with TRBJ2-7; a possible D gene is TRBD1 (5 bases). This CDR3 is 14 amino acids long. Between the trimmed V and J ends, which lost 4 bases and 1 base, there was a span of 12 bases. Germline-derived CDR1 and CDR2 are SGDLS and YYNGEE.

This sequence joins TRBV7-7 and TRBJ2-2; 12 bases map to TRBD2. Germline lookup yields CDR1 SSHAT and CDR2 FNYEAQ (reference sequence). Losses at the gene ends were 1 base for V and 5 bases for J; bases not matched to a gene: 2. CDR3 size: 16 residues. The CDR3 protein is CASSLVTSGGTGELFF. The CDR3 coding sequence is TGTGCCAGCAGCTTAGTCACTAGCGGGGGGACCGGGGAGCTGTTTTTT.

This chain uses TRBV5-6 with TRBJ2-5, with 10 positions matching TRBD2. Per germline, CDR1 SGHDT and CDR2 YYEEEE. Germline trimming cut 1 base from V and 2 bases from J; bases unmatched to any gene: 11. This CDR3 is 18 amino acids long. CDR3 region: CASSLKFSSGGEQETQYF. The CDR3 coding sequence is TGTGCCAGCAGCTTGAAGTTCTCTAGCGGGGGCGAACAAGAGACCCAGTACTTC.

This clone was picked up one time. The chain carries TRBV3-1 (or the pseudogene TRBV3-2) and TRBJ1-4, with D uncertain. V lost 0 bases to trimming and J lost 6 bases, with 2 bases between them. The CDR3 is made up of 12 amino acids. Germline values: CDR1 LGHDT, CDR2 YNNKEL (reference sequence). DNA for the CDR3: TGTGCCAGCAGCCAAGAACATGAAAAACTGTTTTTT. Encoded protein: CASSQEHEKLFF.